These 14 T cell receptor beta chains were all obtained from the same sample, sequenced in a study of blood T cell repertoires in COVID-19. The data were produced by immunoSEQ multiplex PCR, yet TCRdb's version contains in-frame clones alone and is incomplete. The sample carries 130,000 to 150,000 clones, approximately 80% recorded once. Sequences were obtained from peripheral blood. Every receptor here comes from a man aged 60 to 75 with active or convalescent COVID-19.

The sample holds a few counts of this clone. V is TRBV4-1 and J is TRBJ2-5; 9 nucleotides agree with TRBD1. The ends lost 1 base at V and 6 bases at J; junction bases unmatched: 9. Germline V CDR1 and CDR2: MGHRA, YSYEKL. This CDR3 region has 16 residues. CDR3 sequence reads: CASSQALQGATKTQYF. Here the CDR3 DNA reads TGCGCCAGCAGCCAAGCTCTACAGGGGGCTACTAAGACCCAGTACTTC.

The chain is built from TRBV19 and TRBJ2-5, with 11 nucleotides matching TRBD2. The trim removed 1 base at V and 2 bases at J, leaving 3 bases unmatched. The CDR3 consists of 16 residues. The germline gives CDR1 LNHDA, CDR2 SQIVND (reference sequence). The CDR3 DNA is TGTGCCAGTAGTATAGGCCTAGCGGGAGGACAAGAGACCCAGTACTTC. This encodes CASSIGLAGGQETQYF.

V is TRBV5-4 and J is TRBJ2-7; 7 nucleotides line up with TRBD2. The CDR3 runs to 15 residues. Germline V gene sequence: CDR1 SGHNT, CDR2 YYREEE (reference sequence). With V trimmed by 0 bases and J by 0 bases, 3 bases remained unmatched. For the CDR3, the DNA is TGTGCCAGCAGCTTGGTCGGCGGGAGCTCCTACGAGCAGTACTTC. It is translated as CASSLVGGSSYEQYF. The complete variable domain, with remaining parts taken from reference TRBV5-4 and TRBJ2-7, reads ETGVTQSPTHLIKTRGQQVTLRCSSQSGHNTVSWYQQALGQGPQFIFQYYREEENGRGNFPPRFSGLQFPNYSSELNVNALELDDSALYLCASSLVGGSSYEQYFGPGTRLTVT.

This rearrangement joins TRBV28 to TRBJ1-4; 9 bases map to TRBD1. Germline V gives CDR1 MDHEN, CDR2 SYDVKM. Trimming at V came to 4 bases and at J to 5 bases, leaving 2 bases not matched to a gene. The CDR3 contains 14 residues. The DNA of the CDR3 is TGTGCCAGCAGTTCCGGGACAGGGAATGAAAAACTGTTTTTT. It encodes CASSSGTGNEKLFF.

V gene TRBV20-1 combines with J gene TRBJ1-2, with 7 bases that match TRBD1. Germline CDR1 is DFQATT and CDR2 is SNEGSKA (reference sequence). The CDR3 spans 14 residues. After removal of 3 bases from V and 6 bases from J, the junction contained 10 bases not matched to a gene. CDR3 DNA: TGCAGTGCTAGTCGACAGGGTGCAGGGGATGGCTACACCTTC. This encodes CSASRQGAGDGYTF.

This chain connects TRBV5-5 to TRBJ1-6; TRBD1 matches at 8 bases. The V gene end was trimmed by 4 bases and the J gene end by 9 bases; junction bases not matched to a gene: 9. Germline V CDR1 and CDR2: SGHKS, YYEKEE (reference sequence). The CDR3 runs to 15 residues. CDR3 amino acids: CASSPQGAGVSPLHF. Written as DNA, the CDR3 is TGTGCCAGCAGCCCGCAGGGGGCCGGAGTTTCACCCCTCCACTTT.

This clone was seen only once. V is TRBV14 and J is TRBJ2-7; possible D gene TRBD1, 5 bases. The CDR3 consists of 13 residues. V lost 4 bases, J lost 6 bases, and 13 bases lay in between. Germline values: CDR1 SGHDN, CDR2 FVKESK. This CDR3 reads CASSRDSSTEQYF. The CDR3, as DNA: TGTGCCAGCAGCCGCGACAGCTCTACCGAGCAGTACTTC.

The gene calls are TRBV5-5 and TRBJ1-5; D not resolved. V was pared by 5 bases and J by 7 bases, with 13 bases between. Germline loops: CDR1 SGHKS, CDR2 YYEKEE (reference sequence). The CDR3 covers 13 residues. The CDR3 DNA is TGTGCCAGCAGTCCGGGGTACGCGCAGCCCCAGCATTTT. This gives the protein CASSPGYAQPQHF.

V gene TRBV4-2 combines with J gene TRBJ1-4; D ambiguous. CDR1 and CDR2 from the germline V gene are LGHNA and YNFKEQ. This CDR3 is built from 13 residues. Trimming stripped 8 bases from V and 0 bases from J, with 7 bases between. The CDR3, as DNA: TGTGCCAGCGGCCCTGCAACTAATGAAAAACTGTTTTTT. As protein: CASGPATNEKLFF.

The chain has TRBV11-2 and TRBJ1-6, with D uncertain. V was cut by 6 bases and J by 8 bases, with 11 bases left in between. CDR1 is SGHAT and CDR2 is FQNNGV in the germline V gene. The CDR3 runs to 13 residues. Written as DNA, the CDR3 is TGTGCCAGCAGTCTCAGGCGGGATTCACCCCTCCACTTT. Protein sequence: CASSLRRDSPLHF.

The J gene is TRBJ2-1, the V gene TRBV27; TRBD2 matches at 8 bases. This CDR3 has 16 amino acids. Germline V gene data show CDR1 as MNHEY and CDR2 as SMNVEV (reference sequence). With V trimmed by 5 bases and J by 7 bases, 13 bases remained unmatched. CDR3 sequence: CASSPTSGSYVNEQFF. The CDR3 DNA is TGTGCCAGCAGTCCAACCAGCGGGAGCTACGTAAATGAGCAGTTCTTC.

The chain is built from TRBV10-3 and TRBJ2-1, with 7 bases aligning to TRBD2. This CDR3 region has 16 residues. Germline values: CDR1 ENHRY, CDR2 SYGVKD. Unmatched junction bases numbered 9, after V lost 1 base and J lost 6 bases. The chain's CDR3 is CAISELSTASGNEQFF. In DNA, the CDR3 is TGTGCCATCAGTGAGTTAAGTACTGCTAGCGGCAATGAGCAGTTCTTC.

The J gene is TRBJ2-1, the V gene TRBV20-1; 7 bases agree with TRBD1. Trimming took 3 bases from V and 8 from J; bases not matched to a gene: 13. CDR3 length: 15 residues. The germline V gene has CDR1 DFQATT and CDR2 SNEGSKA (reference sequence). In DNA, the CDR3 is TGCAGTGCTAGTGGGGGACAGTACGGACAAGATGAGCAGTTCTTC. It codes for CSASGGQYGQDEQFF.

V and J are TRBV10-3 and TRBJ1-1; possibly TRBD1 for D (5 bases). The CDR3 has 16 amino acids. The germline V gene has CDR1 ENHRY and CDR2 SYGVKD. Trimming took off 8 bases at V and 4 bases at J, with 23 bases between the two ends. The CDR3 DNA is TGTGCCATCCCCTACACGAGGCGGGGCCGGGGCACTGAAGCTTTCTTT. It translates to CAIPYTRRGRGTEAFF.